The 22 T cell receptor beta chains below come from one sample, sequenced in a study of cytomegalovirus exposure and HLA in healthy donors. Primers: 60 Vbeta forward and 13 Jbeta reverse. Produced via immunoSEQ multiplex PCR; TCRdb's table is partial and in-frame only. The listing records 100,000 to 150,000 clones. Sequences were obtained from PBMCs. Source of these receptors: a woman between 40 and 50 years old in good health and CMV-seropositive.

The rearrangement uses TRBV4-1 and TRBJ1-2, with D possibly TRBD1 on 6 matching bases. Germline V gives CDR1 MGHRA, CDR2 YSYEKL. Trimming stripped 0 bases from V and 4 bases from J, with 15 bases between. This CDR3 has 16 amino acids. CDR3 loop: CASSQEGSGAFYGYTF. CDR3 DNA: TGCGCCAGCAGCCAAGAAGGGTCAGGGGCGTTCTATGGCTACACCTTC.

The DNA of the CDR3 is TGCGCCAGCAGCTTGATGACAGACTCCTACGAGCAGTACTTC. This gives the protein CASSLMTDSYEQYF. The chain carries TRBV5-1 and TRBJ2-7; D might be TRBD1 (5 bases). There are 14 residues in the CDR3. Trimming shortened V by 1 base and J by 0 bases, and 8 bases separated the two germline ends. The V gene's germline CDR1 is SGHRS and CDR2 YFSETQ.

The chain combines TRBV29-1 with TRBJ2-5; 9 bases are a match to TRBD1. Germline V gives CDR1 SQVTM, CDR2 ANQGSEA. The V and J ends lost 7 bases and 4 bases, in that order; junction bases with no gene match: 4. CDR3 length: 12 amino acids. CDR3 nucleotides: TGCAGCGCCGGGACAGGGCGAGAGACCCAGTACTTC. It specifies CSAGTGRETQYF.

The gene calls are TRBV2 and TRBJ2-1; D uncertain. The CDR3 is 13 residues long. Germline-derived CDR1 and CDR2 are SNHLY and FYNNEI. Trimming stripped 6 bases from V and 7 bases from J, with 13 bases between. The CDR3 reads CASRSLGANEQFF. CDR3 DNA: TGTGCCAGCAGATCCTTAGGAGCGAATGAGCAGTTCTTC.

V is TRBV7-3 and J is TRBJ2-3; D not resolved. This CDR3 has 13 residues. Germline loops: CDR1 SGHTA, CDR2 FQGTGA. The V gene lost 8 bases and the J gene lost 0 bases, with 9 bases spanning the gap. The CDR3 coding sequence is TGTGCCAGCTCGAGGAGCAGCACAGATACGCAGTATTTT. It codes for CASSRSSTDTQYF.

The rearrangement uses TRBV6-1 and TRBJ1-3; tentative D call: TRBD1 (6 bases). Trimming pared 4 bases from V and 10 bases from J, leaving 8 bases between. Germline CDR1 MNHNS, CDR2 SASEGT. The CDR3 is made up of 11 amino acids. This CDR3 reads CASSVGTTIYF. CDR3 DNA: TGTGCCAGCAGTGTCGGGACAACCATATATTTT.

The chain carries TRBV9 and TRBJ2-2, with 8 bases aligning to TRBD2. Germline V lookup: CDR1 SGDLS, CDR2 YYNGEE. Germline trimming cut 1 base from V and 8 bases from J; bases unmatched to any gene: 10. CDR3 length: 16 residues. The CDR3 nucleotides read TGTGCCAGCAGCGTATTTGGCGGGACTAGATATGGGGAGCTGTTTTTT. This encodes CASSVFGGTRYGELFF.

The chain recombines TRBV6-4 with TRBJ2-2, with 9 bases that match TRBD2. Per the germline V gene, CDR1 is MRHNA and CDR2 is SNTAGT. After removal of 8 bases from V and 6 bases from J, the junction contained 10 bases not matched to a gene. This CDR3 contains 15 residues. The CDR3 bases are TGTGCCAGCGGCATCGGTAGCGGGAGTTCCGGGGAGCTGTTTTTT. This encodes CASGIGSGSSGELFF.

The V gene is TRBV27, the J gene TRBJ2-7; D is possibly TRBD1 (6 bases). Germline CDR1 reads MNHEY; CDR2 reads SMNVEV (reference sequence). V was trimmed by 4 bases and J by 3 bases, leaving 10 bases between them. The CDR3 extends over 13 amino acids. In DNA form, the CDR3 reads TGTGCCAGCAGTTGGGGGCAATTCTACGAGCAGTACTTC. Protein product: CASSWGQFYEQYF.

V and J are TRBV10-2 and TRBJ2-7; tentatively, D is TRBD2 (6 bases). Trimming shortened V by 6 bases and J by 4 bases, and 16 bases separated the two germline ends. The CDR3 sequence is 14 residues long. Germline V lookup: CDR1 WSHSY, CDR2 SAAADI. The CDR3 DNA sequence: TGCGCCAGCAGGAAGAGAGGGGAGGCATACGAGCAGTACTTC. Its translation: CASRKRGEAYEQYF.

The chain employs TRBV28 and TRBJ1-5; 12 bases are shared with TRBD1. The CDR3 loop spans 16 amino acids. The germline gives CDR1 MDHEN, CDR2 SYDVKM. V lost 4 bases to trimming and J lost 6 bases; unmatched junction nucleotides: 7. CDR3 DNA sequence: TGTGCCAGCAGTTCAACCGGGACAGGGGGCTTTCAGCCCCAGCATTTT. Its translation is CASSSTGTGGFQPQHF.

The rearrangement joins TRBV29-1 to TRBJ2-1, with 8 bases that match TRBD2. The CDR3 totals 16 residues. The trim removed 1 base at V and 8 bases at J, leaving 13 bases unmatched. Germline CDR1 is SQVTM and CDR2 is ANQGSEA. For the CDR3, the DNA is TGCAGCGTTGAAGTTCTAGGAGCGGGGGCTCAGTATGAGCAGTTCTTC. Its protein product is CSVEVLGAGAQYEQFF.

The V gene is TRBV7-3, the J gene TRBJ2-5; tentative D call: TRBD2 (6 bases). Germline V gene data show CDR1 as SGHTA and CDR2 as FQGTGA. V gave up 6 bases and J gave up 5 bases, with 16 bases separating them. The CDR3 is made up of 14 amino acids. The CDR3 spells CASSPLGAGETQYF. For the CDR3, the DNA is TGTGCCAGCAGTCCGTTAGGGGCGGGGGAGACCCAGTACTTC.

The V and J genes are TRBV7-9 and TRBJ1-5; weak D call: TRBD1 (6 bases). The CDR3 runs 14 residues. V shed 7 bases and J shed 1 base, with 11 bases lying between them. Germline V gene lookup returns CDR1 SEHNR and CDR2 FQNEAQ (reference sequence). The CDR3: CASNSDRSNQPQHF. The CDR3 DNA is TGTGCCAGCAACTCGGACAGAAGCAATCAGCCCCAGCATTTT.

This chain uses TRBV29-1 with TRBJ2-7; D is undetermined. The CDR3 runs to 13 residues. CDR1 is SQVTM, CDR2 ANQGSEA, per germline. Trimming removed 2 bases at V and 0 bases at J, with 8 bases between. CDR3 in DNA: TGCAGCGTTGAAATTAGGAGCTCCTACGAGCAGTACTTC. As protein: CSVEIRSSYEQYF.

The chain's CDR3 is CASSLYPRTYTYEQYF. Written as DNA, the CDR3 is TGTGCCAGCAGCTTATATCCCCGCACCTATACGTACGAGCAGTACTTC. The chain has TRBV7-2 and TRBJ2-7; no reliable D call. The V gene lost 2 bases and the J gene lost 4 bases, with 18 bases spanning the gap. Germline V lookup: CDR1 SGHTA, CDR2 FQGNSA. There are 16 residues in the CDR3.

This chain joins TRBV19 and TRBJ1-1; D call uncertain. Trimming removed 7 bases from V and 0 bases from J, with 9 bases in between. Looked up from germline, CDR1 is LNHDA and CDR2 is SQIVND (reference sequence). CDR3 length equals 13 residues. CDR3 DNA: TGTGCCAGTAACGAGGCGGTGAACACTGAAGCTTTCTTT. It encodes CASNEAVNTEAFF.

This rearrangement joins TRBV19 to TRBJ2-3; D is unresolved. Germline V gives CDR1 LNHDA, CDR2 SQIVND (reference sequence). V dropped 8 bases and J dropped 0 bases, with 9 bases sitting between them. The CDR3 has 13 residues. Written as DNA, the CDR3 is TGTGCCAGTGCCGCGTCTAGCACAGATACGCAGTATTTT. As protein: CASAASSTDTQYF. The whole variable domain, remainder taken from reference TRBV19 and TRBJ2-3, is DGGITQSPKYLFRKEGQNVTLSCEQNLNHDAMYWYRQDPGQGLRLIYYSQIVNDFQKGDIAEGYSVSREKKESFPLTVTSAQKNPTAFYLCASAASSTDTQYFGPGTRLTVL.

This chain links TRBV11-2 with TRBJ1-4; D call uncertain. Trimming took 8 bases from V and 0 from J, leaving 10 bases between them. There are 14 residues in the CDR3. Germline V CDR1 and CDR2: SGHAT, FQNNGV. The CDR3, as DNA: TGTGCCAGCCTTGCTACAGCAACTAATGAAAAACTGTTTTTT. This translates into CASLATATNEKLFF.

J is TRBJ2-5 and V is TRBV5-8; D is unresolved. Germline loops: CDR1 SGHTS, CDR2 YDEGEE. Trimming stripped 4 bases from V and 0 bases from J, with 7 bases between. The CDR3 contains 13 residues. This CDR3 is CASSVGYQETQYF. As DNA, the CDR3 is TGTGCCAGCAGCGTCGGGTACCAAGAGACCCAGTACTTC.

The chain links TRBV5-4 to TRBJ2-5; 7 bases agree with TRBD2. The CDR3 is 14 residues long. Germline assignment: CDR1 SGHNT and CDR2 YYREEE (reference sequence). V trimming: 1 base; J trimming: 4 bases; junction bases outside the gene matches: 4. This CDR3 is CASSLSGRGETQYF. The CDR3 nucleotides are TGTGCCAGCAGCTTGTCAGGGAGGGGAGAGACCCAGTACTTC.

The rearrangement uses TRBV5-1 and TRBJ2-7; possibly TRBD1 for D (6 bases). The germline gives CDR1 SGHRS, CDR2 YFSETQ. The CDR3 is 14 amino acids. Trimming cost V 4 bases and J 6 bases, with 17 bases left between them. The CDR3 reads CASSIVTGLGEQYF. The CDR3 DNA follows: TGCGCCAGCAGCATAGTCACAGGGCTGGGCGAGCAGTACTTC.